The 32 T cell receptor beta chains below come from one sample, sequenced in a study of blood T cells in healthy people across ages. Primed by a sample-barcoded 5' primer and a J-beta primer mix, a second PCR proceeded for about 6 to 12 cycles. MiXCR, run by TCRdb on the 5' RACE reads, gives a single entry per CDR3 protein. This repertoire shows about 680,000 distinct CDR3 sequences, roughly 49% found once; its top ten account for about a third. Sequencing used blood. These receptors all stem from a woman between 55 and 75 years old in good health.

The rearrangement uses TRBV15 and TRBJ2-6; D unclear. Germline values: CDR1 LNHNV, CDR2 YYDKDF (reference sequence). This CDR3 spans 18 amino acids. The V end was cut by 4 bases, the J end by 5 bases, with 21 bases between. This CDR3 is CATSKEKVLSSWANVLTF. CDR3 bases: TGTGCCACCAGCAAGGAAAAGGTGCTCTCCTCGTGGGCCAACGTCCTGACTTTC.

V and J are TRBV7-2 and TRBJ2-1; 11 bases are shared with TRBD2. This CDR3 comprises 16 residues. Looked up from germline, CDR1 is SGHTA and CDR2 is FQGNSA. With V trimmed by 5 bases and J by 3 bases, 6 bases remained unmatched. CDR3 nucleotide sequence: TGTGCCAGCAGCCCAACTAGCGGGAGTGTCTACAATGAGCAGTTCTTC. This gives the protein CASSPTSGSVYNEQFF.

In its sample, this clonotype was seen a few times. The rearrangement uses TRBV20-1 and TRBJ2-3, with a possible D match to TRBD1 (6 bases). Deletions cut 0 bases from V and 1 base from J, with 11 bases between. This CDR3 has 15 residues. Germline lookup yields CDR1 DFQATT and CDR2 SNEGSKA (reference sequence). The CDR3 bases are TGCAGTGCTAGAGATGGGGGCCGGGGCACAGATACGCAGTATTTT. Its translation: CSARDGGRGTDTQYF.

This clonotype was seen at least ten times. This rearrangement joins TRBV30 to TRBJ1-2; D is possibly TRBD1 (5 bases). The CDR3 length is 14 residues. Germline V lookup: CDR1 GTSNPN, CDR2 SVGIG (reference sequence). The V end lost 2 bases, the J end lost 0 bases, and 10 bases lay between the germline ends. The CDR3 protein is CAWSRRQSNYGYTF. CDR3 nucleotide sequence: TGTGCCTGGAGTAGGAGACAGTCTAACTATGGCTACACCTTC.

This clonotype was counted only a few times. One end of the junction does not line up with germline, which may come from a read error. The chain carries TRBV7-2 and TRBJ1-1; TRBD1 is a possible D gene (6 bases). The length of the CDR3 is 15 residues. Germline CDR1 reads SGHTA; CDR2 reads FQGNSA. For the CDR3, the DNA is TGTGCCAGCAGCTTAGCGAGGGGGGTGAAGACTGAAGCTTTCTTT. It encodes CASSLARGVKTEAFF.

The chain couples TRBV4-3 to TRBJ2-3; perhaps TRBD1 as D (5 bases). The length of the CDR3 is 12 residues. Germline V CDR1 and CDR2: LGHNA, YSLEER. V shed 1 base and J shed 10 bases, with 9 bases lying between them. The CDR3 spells CASSQGEGAQYF. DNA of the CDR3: TGCGCCAGCAGCCAAGGAGAAGGGGCGCAGTATTTT.

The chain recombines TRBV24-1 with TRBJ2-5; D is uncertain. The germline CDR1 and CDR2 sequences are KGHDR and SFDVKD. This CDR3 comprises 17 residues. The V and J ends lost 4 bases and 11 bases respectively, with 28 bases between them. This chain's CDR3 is CATSDSRTPSSYNEQYF. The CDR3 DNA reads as TGTGCCACCAGTGACTCCAGGACCCCAAGCTCCTACAATGAGCAGTACTTC.

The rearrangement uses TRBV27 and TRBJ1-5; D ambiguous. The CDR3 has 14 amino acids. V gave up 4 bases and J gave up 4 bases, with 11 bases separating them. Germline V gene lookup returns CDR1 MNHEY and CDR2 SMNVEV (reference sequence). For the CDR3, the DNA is TGTGCCAGCAGTTCGCACAAGACAAATCAGCCCCAGCATTTT. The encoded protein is CASSSHKTNQPQHF.

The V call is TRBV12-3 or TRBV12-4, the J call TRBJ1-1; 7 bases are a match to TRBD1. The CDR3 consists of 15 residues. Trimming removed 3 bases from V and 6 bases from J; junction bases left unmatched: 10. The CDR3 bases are TGTGCCAGCAGTTTTCAGGGGGGAGCCGGCGCTGAAGCTTTCTTT. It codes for CASSFQGGAGAEAFF.

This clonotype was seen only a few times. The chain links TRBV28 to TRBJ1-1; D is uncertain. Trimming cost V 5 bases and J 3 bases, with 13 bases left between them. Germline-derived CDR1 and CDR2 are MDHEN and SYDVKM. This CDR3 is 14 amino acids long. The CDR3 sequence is CASSRLLLDTEAFF. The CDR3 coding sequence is TGTGCCAGCAGTCGACTCTTATTGGACACTGAAGCTTTCTTT. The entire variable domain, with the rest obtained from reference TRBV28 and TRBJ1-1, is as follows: DVKVTQSSRYLVKRTGEKVFLECVQDMDHENMFWYRQDPGLGLRLIYFSYDVKMKEKGDIPEGYSVSREKKERFSLILESASTNQTSMYLCASSRLLLDTEAFFGQGTRLTVV.

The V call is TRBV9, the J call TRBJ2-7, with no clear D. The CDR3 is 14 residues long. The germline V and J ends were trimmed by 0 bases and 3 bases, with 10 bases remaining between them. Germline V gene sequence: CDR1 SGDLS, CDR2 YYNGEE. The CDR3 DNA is TGTGCCAGCAGCGTAGGTCTCTCCATCTACGAGCAGTACTTC. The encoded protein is CASSVGLSIYEQYF. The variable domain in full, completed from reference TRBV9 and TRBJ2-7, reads DSGVTQTPKHLITATGQRVTLRCSPRSGDLSVYWYQQSLDQGLQFLIQYYNGEERAKGNILERFSAQQFPDLHSELNLSSLELGDSALYFCASSVGLSIYEQYFGPGTRLTVT.

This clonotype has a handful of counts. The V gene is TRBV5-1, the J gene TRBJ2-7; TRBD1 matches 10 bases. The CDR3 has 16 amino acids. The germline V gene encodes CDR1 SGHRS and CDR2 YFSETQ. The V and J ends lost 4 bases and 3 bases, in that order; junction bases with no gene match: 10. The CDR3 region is CASSPDSRTGGYEQYF. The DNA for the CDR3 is TGCGCCAGCAGCCCGGACTCTAGGACAGGGGGCTACGAGCAGTACTTC.

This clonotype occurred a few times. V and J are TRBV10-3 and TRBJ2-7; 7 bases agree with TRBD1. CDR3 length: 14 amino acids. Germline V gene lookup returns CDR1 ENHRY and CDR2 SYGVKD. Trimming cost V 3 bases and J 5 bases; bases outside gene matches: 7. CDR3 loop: CAISEGDRADEQYF. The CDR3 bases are TGTGCCATCAGTGAAGGAGACAGGGCCGACGAGCAGTACTTC.

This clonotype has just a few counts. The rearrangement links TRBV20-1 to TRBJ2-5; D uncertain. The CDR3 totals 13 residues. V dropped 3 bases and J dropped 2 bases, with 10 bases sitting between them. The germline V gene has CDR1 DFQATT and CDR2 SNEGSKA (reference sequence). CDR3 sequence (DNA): TGCAGTGCTAGTTATGGCCTGCAAGAGACCCAGTACTTC. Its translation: CSASYGLQETQYF.

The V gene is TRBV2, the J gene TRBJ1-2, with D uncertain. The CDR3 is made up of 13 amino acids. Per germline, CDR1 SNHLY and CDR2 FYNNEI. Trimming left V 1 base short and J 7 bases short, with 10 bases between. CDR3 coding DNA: TGTGCCAGCAGTGAAGATTTAGAGGGTGGCTACACCTTC. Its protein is CASSEDLEGGYTF.

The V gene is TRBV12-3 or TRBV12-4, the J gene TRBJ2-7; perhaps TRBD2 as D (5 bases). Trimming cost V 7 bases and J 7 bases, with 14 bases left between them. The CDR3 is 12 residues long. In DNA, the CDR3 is TGTGCCAGCACCCCGGGGTACAATGAGCAGTACTTC. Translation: CASTPGYNEQYF.

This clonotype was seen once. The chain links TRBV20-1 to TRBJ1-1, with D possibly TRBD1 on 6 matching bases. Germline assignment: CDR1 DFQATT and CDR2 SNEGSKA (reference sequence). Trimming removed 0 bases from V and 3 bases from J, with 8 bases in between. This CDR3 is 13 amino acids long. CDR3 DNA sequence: TGCAGTGCTAGAGAACAGGGCGACACTGAAGCTTTCTTT. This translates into CSAREQGDTEAFF.

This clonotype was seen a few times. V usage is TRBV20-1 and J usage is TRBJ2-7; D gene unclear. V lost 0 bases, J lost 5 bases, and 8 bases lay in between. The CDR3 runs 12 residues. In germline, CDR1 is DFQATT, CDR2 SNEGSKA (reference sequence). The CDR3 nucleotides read TGCAGTGCTAGAGAAGGAGTCAACGAGCAGTACTTC. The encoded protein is CSAREGVNEQYF.

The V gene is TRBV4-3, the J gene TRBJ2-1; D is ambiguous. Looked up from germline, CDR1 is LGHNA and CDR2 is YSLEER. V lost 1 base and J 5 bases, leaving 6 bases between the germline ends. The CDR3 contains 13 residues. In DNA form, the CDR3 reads TGCGCCAGCAGCCAAGGGGTGAACAATGAGCAGTTCTTC. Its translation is CASSQGVNNEQFF.

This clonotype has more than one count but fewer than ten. CDR3: CSAGIGQKPQHF. CDR3 DNA: TGCAGTGCTGGAATTGGACAGAAGCCCCAGCATTTT. This chain joins TRBV20-1 and TRBJ1-5, with D possibly matching TRBD1 (6 bases). V was pared by 5 bases and J by 8 bases, with 13 bases between. Per the germline V gene, CDR1 is DFQATT and CDR2 is SNEGSKA (reference sequence). The CDR3 is 12 amino acids.

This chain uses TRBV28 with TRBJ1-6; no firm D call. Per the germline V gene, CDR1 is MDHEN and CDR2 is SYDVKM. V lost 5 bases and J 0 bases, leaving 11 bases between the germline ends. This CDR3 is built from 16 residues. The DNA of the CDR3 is TGTGCCAGCAGTCTCCCCCCGAGCTCCTATAATTCACCCCTCCACTTT. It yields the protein CASSLPPSSYNSPLHF.

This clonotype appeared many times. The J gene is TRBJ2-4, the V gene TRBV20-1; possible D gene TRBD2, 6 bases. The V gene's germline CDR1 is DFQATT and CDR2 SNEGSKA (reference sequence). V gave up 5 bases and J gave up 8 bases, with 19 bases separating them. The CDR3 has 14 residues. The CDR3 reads CSAEVRDLGDIQYF. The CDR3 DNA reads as TGCAGTGCTGAGGTCCGGGACTTGGGGGACATTCAGTACTTC.

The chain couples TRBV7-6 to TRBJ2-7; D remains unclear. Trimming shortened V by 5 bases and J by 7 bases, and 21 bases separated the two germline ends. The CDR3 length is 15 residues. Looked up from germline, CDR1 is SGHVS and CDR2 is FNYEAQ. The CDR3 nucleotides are TGTGCCAGCAGCACGGACCCCCAGCCATACAATGAGCAGTACTTC. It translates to CASSTDPQPYNEQYF.

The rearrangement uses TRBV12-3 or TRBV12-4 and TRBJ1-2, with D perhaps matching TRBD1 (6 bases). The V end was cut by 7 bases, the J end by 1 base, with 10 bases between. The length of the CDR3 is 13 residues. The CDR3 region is CASKRDINYGYTF. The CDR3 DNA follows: TGTGCCAGCAAACGGGACATTAACTATGGCTACACCTTC.

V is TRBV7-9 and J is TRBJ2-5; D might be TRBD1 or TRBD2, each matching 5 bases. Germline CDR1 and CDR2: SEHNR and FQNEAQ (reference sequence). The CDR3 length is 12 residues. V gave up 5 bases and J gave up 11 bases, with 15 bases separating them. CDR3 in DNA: TGTGCCAGCAGCAAAGAGGGGAATGAGCAGTACTTC. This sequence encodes CASSKEGNEQYF.

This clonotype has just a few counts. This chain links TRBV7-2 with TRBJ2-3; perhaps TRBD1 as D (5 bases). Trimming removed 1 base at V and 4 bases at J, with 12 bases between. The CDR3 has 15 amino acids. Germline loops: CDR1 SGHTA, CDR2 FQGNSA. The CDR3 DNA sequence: TGTGCCAGCAGCTTAGTCAGGGTATCGGCAGATACGCAGTATTTT. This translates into CASSLVRVSADTQYF.

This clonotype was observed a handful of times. CDR3 DNA sequence: TGTGCCAGCAGCTCGGGCCTAAACATTCAGTACTTC. Its protein is CASSSGLNIQYF. The V and J genes are TRBV7-8 and TRBJ2-4, with D uncertain. Germline V gives CDR1 SGHVS, CDR2 FQNEAQ. This CDR3 has 12 amino acids. V was shortened by 4 bases and J by 6 bases, with 7 bases between the two germline ends. Complete variable domain (other parts from reference TRBV7-8 and TRBJ2-4): GAGVSQSPRYKVAKRGQDVALRCDPISGHVSLFWYQQALGQGPEFLTYFQNEAQLDKSGLPSDRFFAERPEGSVSTLKIQRTQQEDSAVYLCASSSGLNIQYFGAGTRLSVL.

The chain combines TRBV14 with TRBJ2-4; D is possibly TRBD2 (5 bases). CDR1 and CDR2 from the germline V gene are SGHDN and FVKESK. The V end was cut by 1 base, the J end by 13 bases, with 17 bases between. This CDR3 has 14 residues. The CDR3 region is CASSQGTGFLGQYF. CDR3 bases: TGTGCCAGCAGCCAAGGGACGGGGTTTCTCGGCCAGTACTTC.

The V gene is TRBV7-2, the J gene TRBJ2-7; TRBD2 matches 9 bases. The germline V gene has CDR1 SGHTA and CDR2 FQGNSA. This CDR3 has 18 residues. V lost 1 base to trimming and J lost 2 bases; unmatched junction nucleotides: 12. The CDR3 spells CASSLGRIAGAYAYEQYF. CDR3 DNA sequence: TGTGCCAGCAGCTTAGGGCGTATAGCGGGAGCCTATGCCTACGAGCAGTACTTC.

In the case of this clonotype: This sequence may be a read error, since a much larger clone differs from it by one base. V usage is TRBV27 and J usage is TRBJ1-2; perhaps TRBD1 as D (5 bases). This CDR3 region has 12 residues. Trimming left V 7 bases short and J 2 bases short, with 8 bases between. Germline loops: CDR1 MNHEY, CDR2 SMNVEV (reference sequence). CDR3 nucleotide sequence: TGTGCCAGCAATTCAGGGAACTATGGCTACACCTTC. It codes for CASNSGNYGYTF.

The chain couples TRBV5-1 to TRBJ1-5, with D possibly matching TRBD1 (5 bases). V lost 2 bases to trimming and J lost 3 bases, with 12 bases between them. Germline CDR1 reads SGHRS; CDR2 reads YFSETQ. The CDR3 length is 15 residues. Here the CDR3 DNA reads TGCGCCAGCAGCTTTAACGGGGGAGACAATCAGCCCCAGCATTTT. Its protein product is CASSFNGGDNQPQHF.

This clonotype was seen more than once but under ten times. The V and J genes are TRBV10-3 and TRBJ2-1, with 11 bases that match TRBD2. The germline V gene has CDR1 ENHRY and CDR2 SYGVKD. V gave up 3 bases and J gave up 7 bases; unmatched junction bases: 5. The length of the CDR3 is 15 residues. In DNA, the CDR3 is TGTGCCATCAGTGACAGACTAGCGGGAAGTAATGAGCAGTTCTTC. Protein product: CAISDRLAGSNEQFF.